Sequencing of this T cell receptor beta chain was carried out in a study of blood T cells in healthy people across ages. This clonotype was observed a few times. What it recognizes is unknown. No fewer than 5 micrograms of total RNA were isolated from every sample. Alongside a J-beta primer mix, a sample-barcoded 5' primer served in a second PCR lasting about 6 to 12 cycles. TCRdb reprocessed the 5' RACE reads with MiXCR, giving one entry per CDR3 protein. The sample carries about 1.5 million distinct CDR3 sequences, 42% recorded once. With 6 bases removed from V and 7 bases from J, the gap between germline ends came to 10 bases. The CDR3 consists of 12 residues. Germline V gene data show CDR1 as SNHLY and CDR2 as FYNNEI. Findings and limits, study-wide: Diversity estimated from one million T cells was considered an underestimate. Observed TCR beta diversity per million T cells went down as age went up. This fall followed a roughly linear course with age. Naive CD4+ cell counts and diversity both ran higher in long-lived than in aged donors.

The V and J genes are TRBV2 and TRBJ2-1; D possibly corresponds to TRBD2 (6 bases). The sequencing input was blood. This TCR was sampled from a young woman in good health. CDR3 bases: TGTGCCAGCAGGTGGCTAGCGAATGAGCAGTTCTTC. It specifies CASRWLANEQFF.